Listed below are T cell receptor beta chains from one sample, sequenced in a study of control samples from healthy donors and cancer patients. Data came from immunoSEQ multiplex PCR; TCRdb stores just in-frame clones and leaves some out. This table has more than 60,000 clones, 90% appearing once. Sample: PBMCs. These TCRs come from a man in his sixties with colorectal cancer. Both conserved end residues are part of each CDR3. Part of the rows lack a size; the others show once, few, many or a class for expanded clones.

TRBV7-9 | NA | CASSLGGGEKLFF
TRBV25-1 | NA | CASQRGAGNEKLFF
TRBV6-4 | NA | CASSAGTLMNTEAFF
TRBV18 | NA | CASSPSTGPSGELFF
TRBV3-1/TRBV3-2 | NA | CASSLGRPLNYGYTF
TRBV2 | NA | CASRGDSLGYTF
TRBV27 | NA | CASGTGFNIQYF
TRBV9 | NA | CASSVDVTGELFF
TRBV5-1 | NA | CASSLDGTGEGTQYF
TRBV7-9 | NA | CASSLGLYGYTF
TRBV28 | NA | CASTSIQPYEQYF
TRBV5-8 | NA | CASSPLTSGGAGETQYF
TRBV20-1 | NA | CSASPAGGRYEQYF
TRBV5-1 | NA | CASSLIGGQGTSSGANVLTF
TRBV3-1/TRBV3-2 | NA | CASSLGTLPVEQYF
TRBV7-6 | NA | CASSSGGPSSYNEQFF
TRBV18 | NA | CASSSGQGRTGEQFF
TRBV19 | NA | CASSIGTGTQPQHF
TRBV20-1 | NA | CSASSLFGNTIYF
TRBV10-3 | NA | CAISQGAHTGELFF
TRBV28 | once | CASSFGGLFRNQPQHF
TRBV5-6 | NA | CASSLGASYNEQFF
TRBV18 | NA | CASSPRVGGTDTQYF
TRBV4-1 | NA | CASSPNENTGELFF
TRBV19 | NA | CASSSGRTGANVLTF
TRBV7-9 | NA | CASSLGGSGSPLHF
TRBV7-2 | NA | CASSFPPSAAQYF
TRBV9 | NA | CASSVAGGQQETQYF
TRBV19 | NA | CASRDGGAANEKLFF
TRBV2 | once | CASNKLSGVQETQYF
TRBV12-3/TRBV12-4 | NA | CADEQFNTEAFF
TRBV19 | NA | CASSIDLAGGFNEQFF
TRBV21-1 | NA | CASSNGGQGNEQFF
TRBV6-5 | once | CASSLYQGSEQYF
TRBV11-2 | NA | CASSYGTPREQYF
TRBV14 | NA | CASSQDRYTEAFF
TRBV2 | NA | CASSFHRGHSTDTQYF
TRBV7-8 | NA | CASSLVGQGSQPQHF
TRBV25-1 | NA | CASSPPRSTEAFF
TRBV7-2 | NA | CASSLSVSYEQYF
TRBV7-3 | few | CASSLAGGQGYEQYF
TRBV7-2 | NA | CASSLGSGGRNEQFF
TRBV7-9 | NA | CASSRTRGEKLFF
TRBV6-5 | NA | CASRRTGDYGYTF
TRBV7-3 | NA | CASSLTGGANQPQHF
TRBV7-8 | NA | CASSPKAGGNNEQFF
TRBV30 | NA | CAWTAGQGLVEAFF
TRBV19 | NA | CASSSGGASGEQFF
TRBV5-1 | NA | CASSWTLDRAMETQYF
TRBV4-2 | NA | CASSQTSPGGGIYNEQFF